The present TCR beta chain was sequenced within a study of cytomegalovirus exposure and HLA in healthy donors. PCR employed 60 Vbeta and 13 Jbeta primers. The assay was immunoSEQ multiplex PCR, and TCRdb's table has in-frame clones only and misses some. The sample lists over 150,000 clones; around 68% were seen once. The junction had 7 bases not matched to a gene; V was cut back by 5 bases and J by 7 bases. The CDR3 has 14 residues. The germline V gene has CDR1 LNHDA and CDR2 SQIVND (reference sequence). Sequencing was carried out using PBMCs. The source of this sequence is a middle-aged man in good health and CMV-seronegative. The gene calls are TRBV19 and TRBJ1-5; 8 bases fit TRBD1. The CDR3 is CASSSTGDNQPQHF. The DNA of the CDR3 is TGTGCCAGTAGTTCGACAGGGGATAACCAGCCCCAGCATTTT. The variable domain in full, completed from reference TRBV19 and TRBJ1-5, reads DGGITQSPKYLFRKEGQNVTLSCEQNLNHDAMYWYRQDPGQGLRLIYYSQIVNDFQKGDIAEGYSVSREKKESFPLTVTSAQKNPTAFYLCASSSTGDNQPQHFGDGTRLSIL.